The present T cell receptor beta chain was sequenced within a study of T cells in Graves' hyperthyroidism and ophthalmopathy. The study, taken as a whole, reports: The model predicted ophthalmopathy a median around 6.5 months before onset. Most thyroid clonotypes expanded above 0.001 were also detected in blood.

At least ten counts were recorded for this clonotype. No antigen is known for it. V lost 3 bases to trimming and J lost 0 bases, with 7 bases between them. This CDR3 spans 14 amino acids. Germline CDR1 is SEHNR and CDR2 is FQNEAQ (reference sequence). TCR beta CDR3 regions were amplified from RNA. The HTBI set primed first-round TCR CDR3 RT-PCR. One entry per CDR3 protein, called by TCRdb with MiXCR from the multiplex PCR reads. The table includes some 560,000 distinct CDR3 sequences, about 15% detected once. PBMCs came from 8.5 to 10 ml fresh peripheral blood. The sequenced material came from blood. The sequence was collected from a woman in her 40s with Graves' hyperthyroidism. The genes are TRBV7-9 and TRBJ2-3; unclear D gene. CDR3 sequence: CASSFSDSTDTQYF. DNA for the CDR3: TGTGCCAGCAGCTTCAGCGACAGCACAGATACGCAGTATTTT.